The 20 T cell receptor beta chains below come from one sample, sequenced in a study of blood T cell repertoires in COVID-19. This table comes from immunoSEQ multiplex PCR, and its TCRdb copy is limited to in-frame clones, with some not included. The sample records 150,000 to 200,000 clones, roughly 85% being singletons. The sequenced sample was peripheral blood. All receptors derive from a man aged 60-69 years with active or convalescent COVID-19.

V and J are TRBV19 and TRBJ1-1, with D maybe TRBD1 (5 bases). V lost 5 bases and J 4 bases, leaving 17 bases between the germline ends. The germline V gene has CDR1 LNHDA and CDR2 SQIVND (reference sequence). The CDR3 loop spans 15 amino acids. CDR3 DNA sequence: TGTGCCAGTAGTTCAACGGGGCAGGGAGGCACTGAAGCTTTCTTT. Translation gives CASSSTGQGGTEAFF.

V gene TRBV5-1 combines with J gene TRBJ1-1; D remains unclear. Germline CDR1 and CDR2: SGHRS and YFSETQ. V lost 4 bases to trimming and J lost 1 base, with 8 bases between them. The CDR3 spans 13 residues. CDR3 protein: CASSARGNTEAFF. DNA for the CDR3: TGCGCCAGCAGCGCCCGGGGGAACACTGAAGCTTTCTTT.

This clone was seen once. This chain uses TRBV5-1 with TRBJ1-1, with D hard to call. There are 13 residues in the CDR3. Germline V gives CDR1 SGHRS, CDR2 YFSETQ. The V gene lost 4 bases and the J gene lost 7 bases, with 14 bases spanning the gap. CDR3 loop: CASSPGLGDEAFF. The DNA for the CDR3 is TGCGCCAGCAGCCCTGGTCTCGGGGATGAAGCTTTCTTT.

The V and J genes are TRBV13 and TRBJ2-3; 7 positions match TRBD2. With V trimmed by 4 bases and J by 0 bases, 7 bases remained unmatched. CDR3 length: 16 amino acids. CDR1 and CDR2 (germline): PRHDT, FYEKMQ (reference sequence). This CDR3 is CASSSRLAPSTDTQYF. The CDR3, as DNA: TGTGCCAGCAGCTCGCGACTAGCACCTAGCACAGATACGCAGTATTTT.

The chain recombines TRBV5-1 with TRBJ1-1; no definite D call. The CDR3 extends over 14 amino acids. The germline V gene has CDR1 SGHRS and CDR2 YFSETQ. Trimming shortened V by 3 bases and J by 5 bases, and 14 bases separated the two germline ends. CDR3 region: CASSSYLPGTEAFF. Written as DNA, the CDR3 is TGCGCCAGCAGCTCCTACCTCCCCGGGACTGAAGCTTTCTTT.

This CDR3 is CASSQDVPGQGFSHEVYNEQFF. CDR3 sequence (DNA): TGTGCCAGCAGCCAAGATGTCCCGGGACAGGGGTTCAGCCATGAGGTGTACAATGAGCAGTTCTTC. The chain employs TRBV3-1 (or the pseudogene TRBV3-2) and TRBJ2-1; TRBD1 matches 10 bases. There are 22 residues in the CDR3. Germline lookup yields CDR1 LGHDT and CDR2 YNNKEL (reference sequence). Trimming at V came to 0 bases and at J to 4 bases, leaving 21 bases not matched to a gene.

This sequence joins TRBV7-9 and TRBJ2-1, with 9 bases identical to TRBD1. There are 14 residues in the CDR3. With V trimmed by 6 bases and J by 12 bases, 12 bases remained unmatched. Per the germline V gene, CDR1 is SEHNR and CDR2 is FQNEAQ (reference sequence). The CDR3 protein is CASREGQGRIGQFF. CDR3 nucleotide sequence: TGTGCCAGCAGAGAAGGACAGGGGAGAATTGGGCAGTTCTTC.

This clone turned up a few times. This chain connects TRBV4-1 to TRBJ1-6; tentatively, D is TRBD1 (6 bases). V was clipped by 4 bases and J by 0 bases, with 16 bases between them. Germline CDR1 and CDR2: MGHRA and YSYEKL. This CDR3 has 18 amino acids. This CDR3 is CASSLGHPMSSYNSPLHF. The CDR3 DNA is TGCGCCAGCAGCCTGGGACACCCCATGAGCTCCTATAATTCACCCCTCCACTTT.

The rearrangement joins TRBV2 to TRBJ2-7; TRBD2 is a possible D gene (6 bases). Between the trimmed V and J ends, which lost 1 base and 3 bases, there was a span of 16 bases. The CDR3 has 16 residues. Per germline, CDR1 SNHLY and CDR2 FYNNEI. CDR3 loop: CASSEGESVRGYEQYF. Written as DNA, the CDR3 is TGTGCCAGCAGTGAAGGGGAGTCTGTGCGGGGCTACGAGCAGTACTTC.

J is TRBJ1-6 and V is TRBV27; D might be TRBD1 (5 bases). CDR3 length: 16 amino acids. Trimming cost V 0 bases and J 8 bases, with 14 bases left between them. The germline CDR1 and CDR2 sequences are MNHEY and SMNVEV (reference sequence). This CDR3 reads CASSLSVGGRDSPLHF. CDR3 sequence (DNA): TGTGCCAGCAGTTTATCGGTTGGGGGGAGGGATTCACCCCTCCACTTT.

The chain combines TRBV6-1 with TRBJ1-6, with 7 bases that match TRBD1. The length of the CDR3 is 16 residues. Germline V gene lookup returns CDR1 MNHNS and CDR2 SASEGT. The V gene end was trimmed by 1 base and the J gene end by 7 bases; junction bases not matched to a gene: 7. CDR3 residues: CASSEGVEGANSPLHF. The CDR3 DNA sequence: TGTGCCAGCAGTGAAGGGGTGGAGGGGGCAAATTCACCCCTCCACTTT.

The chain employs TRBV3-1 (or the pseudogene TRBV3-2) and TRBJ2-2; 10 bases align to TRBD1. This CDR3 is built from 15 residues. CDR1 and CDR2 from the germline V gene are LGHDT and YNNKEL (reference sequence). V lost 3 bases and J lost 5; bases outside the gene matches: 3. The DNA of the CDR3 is TGTGCCAGCAGCCAGCCGGGACAGGGGACCGGGGAGCTGTTTTTT. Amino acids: CASSQPGQGTGELFF.

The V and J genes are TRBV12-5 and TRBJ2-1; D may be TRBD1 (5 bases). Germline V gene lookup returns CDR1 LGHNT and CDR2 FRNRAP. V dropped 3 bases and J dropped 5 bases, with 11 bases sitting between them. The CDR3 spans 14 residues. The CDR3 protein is CASGFRDVDNEQFF. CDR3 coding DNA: TGTGCTAGTGGTTTCAGGGATGTCGACAATGAGCAGTTCTTC.

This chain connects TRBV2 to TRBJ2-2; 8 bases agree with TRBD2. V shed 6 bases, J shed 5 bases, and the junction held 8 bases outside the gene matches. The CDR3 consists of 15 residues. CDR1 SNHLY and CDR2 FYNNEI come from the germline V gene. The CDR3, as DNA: TGTGCCAGCAGGGAGATGGCGGGGGGTACCGGGGAGCTGTTTTTT. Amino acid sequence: CASREMAGGTGELFF.

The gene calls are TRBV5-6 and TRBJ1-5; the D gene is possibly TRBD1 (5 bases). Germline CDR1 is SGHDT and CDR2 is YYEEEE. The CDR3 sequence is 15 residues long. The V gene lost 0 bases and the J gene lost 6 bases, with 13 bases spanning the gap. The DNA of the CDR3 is TGTGCCAGCAGCTTGGCTGCCAGGGTGGGTCAGCCCCAGCATTTT. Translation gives CASSLAARVGQPQHF.

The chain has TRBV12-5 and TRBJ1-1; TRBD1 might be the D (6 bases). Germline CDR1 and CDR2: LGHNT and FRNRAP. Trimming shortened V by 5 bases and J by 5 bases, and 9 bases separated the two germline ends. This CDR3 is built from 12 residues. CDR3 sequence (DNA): TGTGCTAGTGGTCCCCAGGGGACTGAAGCTTTCTTT. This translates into CASGPQGTEAFF.

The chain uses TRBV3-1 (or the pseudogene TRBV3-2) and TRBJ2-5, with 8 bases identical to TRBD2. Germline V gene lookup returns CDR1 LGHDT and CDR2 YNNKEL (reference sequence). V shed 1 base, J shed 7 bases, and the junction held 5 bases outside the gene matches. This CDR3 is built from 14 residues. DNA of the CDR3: TGTGCCAGCAGCCAAGGAGCGGGGGTGGTGACCCAGTACTTC. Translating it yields CASSQGAGVVTQYF.

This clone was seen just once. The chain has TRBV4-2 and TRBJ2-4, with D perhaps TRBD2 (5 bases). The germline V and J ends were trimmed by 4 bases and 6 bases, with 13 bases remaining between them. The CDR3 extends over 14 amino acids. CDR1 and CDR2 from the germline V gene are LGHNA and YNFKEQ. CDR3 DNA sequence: TGTGCCAGCAGCCCCGGACTGGAGAGAAACATTCAGTACTTC. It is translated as CASSPGLERNIQYF.

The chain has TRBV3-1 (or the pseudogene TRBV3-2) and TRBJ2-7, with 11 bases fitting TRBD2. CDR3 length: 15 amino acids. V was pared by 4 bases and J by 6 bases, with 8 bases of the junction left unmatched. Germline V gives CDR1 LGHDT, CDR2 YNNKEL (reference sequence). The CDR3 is CASSRLSGGESEQYF. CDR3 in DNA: TGTGCCAGCAGCCGTCTTAGCGGGGGGGAGTCCGAGCAGTACTTC.

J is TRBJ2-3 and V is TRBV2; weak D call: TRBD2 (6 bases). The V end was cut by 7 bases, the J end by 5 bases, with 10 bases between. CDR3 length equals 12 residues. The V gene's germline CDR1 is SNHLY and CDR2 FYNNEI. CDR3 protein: CASKKEGDTQYF. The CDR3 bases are TGTGCCAGCAAGAAGGAGGGAGATACGCAGTATTTT.